These 17 T cell receptor beta chains were sequenced from one sample in a study of cytomegalovirus exposure and HLA in healthy donors. PCR employed 60 Vbeta and 13 Jbeta primers. TCRdb's table, derived via immunoSEQ multiplex PCR, lists solely in-frame clones and lacks some. The repertoire holds roughly 63,000 clones, around 68% seen once, with approximately 23% in the top ten. What was sequenced was PBMCs. These receptors came from a man over 45 in good health and CMV-seropositive.

This clone was counted only a few times. The chain links TRBV6-1 to TRBJ2-7; possible D gene TRBD1, 5 bases. Trimming removed 5 bases at V and 3 bases at J, with 8 bases between. The germline gives CDR1 MNHNS, CDR2 SASEGT. The CDR3 loop spans 12 amino acids. The CDR3 is CASSRQGYEQYF. The CDR3 DNA follows: TGTGCCAGCAGTCGGCAGGGCTACGAGCAGTACTTC.

The chain is built from TRBV25-1 and TRBJ2-1, with D maybe TRBD1 (6 bases). With 3 bases removed from V and 7 bases from J, the gap between germline ends came to 10 bases. CDR3 length: 13 residues. Germline loops: CDR1 MGHDK, CDR2 SYGVNS. The CDR3, as DNA: TGTGCCAGCAGTGACGGCCAGGGGAATGAGCAGTTCTTC. Its protein is CASSDGQGNEQFF.

This clone has just a few counts. The chain carries TRBV5-4 and TRBJ1-1, with 12 bases identical to TRBD1. With 3 bases clipped from V and 5 bases from J, the junction kept 14 bases outside the gene matches. The CDR3 covers 18 residues. The V gene's germline CDR1 is SGHNT and CDR2 YYREEE (reference sequence). The DNA of the CDR3 is TGTGCCAGCAGCTCACCTAGCTACGGGACAGGGGGCCTAACTGAAGCTTTCTTT. Translated, it gives CASSSPSYGTGGLTEAFF. The full variable domain, completed using reference TRBV5-4 and TRBJ1-1, is ETGVTQSPTHLIKTRGQQVTLRCSSQSGHNTVSWYQQALGQGPQFIFQYYREEENGRGNFPPRFSGLQFPNYSSELNVNALELDDSALYLCASSSPSYGTGGLTEAFFGQGTRLTVV.

J is TRBJ2-5 and V is TRBV7-2; 8 nucleotides agree with TRBD1. There are 15 residues in the CDR3. V lost 5 bases to trimming and J lost 5 bases; unmatched junction nucleotides: 10. Germline V CDR1 and CDR2: SGHTA, FQGNSA. For the CDR3, the DNA is TGTGCCAGCAGCCGAGACAGGGGATTGATCGAGACCCAGTACTTC. This translates into CASSRDRGLIETQYF.

The rearrangement uses TRBV10-3 and TRBJ1-5, with 9 bases that match TRBD1. CDR1 is ENHRY and CDR2 is SYGVKD in the germline V gene. The CDR3 has 15 residues. J was trimmed by 3 bases and V by 5 bases; bases with no gene match: 5. CDR3 amino acids: CAISSGQGINQPQHF. The CDR3 bases are TGTGCCATCAGTAGCGGACAGGGGATCAATCAGCCCCAGCATTTT.

The chain employs TRBV27 and TRBJ2-7; D is possibly TRBD1 (6 bases). Looked up from germline, CDR1 is MNHEY and CDR2 is SMNVEV (reference sequence). The V and J ends lost 8 bases and 3 bases respectively, with 11 bases between them. The CDR3 consists of 12 residues. CDR3 in DNA: TGTGCCAGCCGACAGGACCACTACGAGCAGTACTTC. It yields the protein CASRQDHYEQYF.

This chain uses TRBV11-3 with TRBJ2-2, with D unclear. This CDR3 is built from 14 residues. Per germline, CDR1 SGHNT and CDR2 YENEEA. V lost 5 bases to trimming and J lost 7 bases, with 14 bases between them. The CDR3 region is CASSPSLVIGELFF. In nucleotides, the CDR3 is TGTGCCAGCAGCCCCAGTCTAGTTATCGGGGAGCTGTTTTTT.

V and J are TRBV5-1 and TRBJ1-1; D is perhaps TRBD1 (5 bases). This CDR3 is built from 15 residues. V lost 4 bases, J lost 5 bases, and 18 bases lay in between. CDR1 and CDR2 (germline): SGHRS, YFSETQ. The CDR3 is CASSPTPQGGTEAFF. CDR3 coding DNA: TGCGCCAGCAGCCCTACGCCCCAGGGTGGGACTGAAGCTTTCTTT. The whole variable domain, filled in from reference TRBV5-1 and TRBJ1-1, reads KAGVTQTPRYLIKTRGQQVTLSCSPISGHRSVSWYQQTPGQGLQFLFEYFSETQRNKGNFPGRFSGRQFSNSRSEMNVSTLELGDSALYLCASSPTPQGGTEAFFGQGTRLTVV.

This chain links TRBV7-9 with TRBJ2-7; a weak D match, TRBD1 (6 bases). V dropped 5 bases and J dropped 7 bases, with 21 bases sitting between them. Germline V gene lookup returns CDR1 SEHNR and CDR2 FQNEAQ (reference sequence). The CDR3 is 15 residues long. The CDR3 is CASSVVGGRGGEQYF. The CDR3 DNA is TGTGCCAGCAGCGTAGTAGGGGGACGGGGTGGGGAGCAGTACTTC. Full variable domain (remainder filled in from reference TRBV7-9 and TRBJ2-7): DTGVSQNPRHKITKRGQNVTFRCDPISEHNRLYWYRQTLGQGPEFLTYFQNEAQLEKSRLLSDRFSAERPKGSFSTLEIQRTEQGDSAMYLCASSVVGGRGGEQYFGPGTRLTVT.

A remark on this clone: This likely traces to a read error, being one base from a far larger clone. The gene calls are TRBV6-5 and TRBJ1-1; maybe TRBD1 (5 bases). The CDR3 is 16 residues long. Germline lookup yields CDR1 MNHEY and CDR2 SVGAGI. CDR3 sequence: CTSSYSGEGWITEAFF. Here the CDR3 DNA reads TGTACCAGCAGTTACTCCGGGGAGGGGTGGATCACTGAAGCTTTCTTT.

This clone was seen a handful of times. This rearrangement joins TRBV5-1 to TRBJ2-7, with 7 bases that match TRBD1. Germline CDR1 reads SGHRS; CDR2 reads YFSETQ. This CDR3 is built from 14 residues. V trimming: 6 bases; J trimming: 3 bases; junction bases outside the gene matches: 9. CDR3 protein: CASTVARQGYEQYF. The CDR3 DNA reads TGCGCCAGCACCGTGGCGAGACAGGGCTACGAGCAGTACTTC.

The table lists this clone with a few counts. The chain is built from TRBV5-4 and TRBJ2-4, with 13 bases identical to TRBD2. The V gene's germline CDR1 is SGHNT and CDR2 YYREEE (reference sequence). J was trimmed by 4 bases and V by 1 base; bases with no gene match: 14. This CDR3 is built from 20 residues. Written as DNA, the CDR3 is TGTGCCAGCAGCTTGTGGGGACCCCTGGGGACTAGCGGGATAAAAAACATTCAGTACTTC. This translates into CASSLWGPLGTSGIKNIQYF.

This clone occurred once. DNA of the CDR3: TGTGCCAGCAGCGACAGACAGGGGGAAGGAAACACCATATATTTT. This gives the protein CASSDRQGEGNTIYF. The V and J genes are TRBV9 and TRBJ1-3; 9 bases map to TRBD1. From germline, CDR1 is SGDLS and CDR2 YYNGEE. The trim removed 3 bases at V and 4 bases at J, leaving 5 bases unmatched. The CDR3 extends over 15 amino acids.

The rearrangement links TRBV30 to TRBJ2-1; TRBD2 matches at 12 bases. Germline CDR1 is GTSNPN and CDR2 is SVGIG (reference sequence). This CDR3 comprises 16 residues. The V gene end was trimmed by 0 bases and the J gene end by 7 bases; junction bases not matched to a gene: 7. The CDR3, as DNA: TGTGCCTGGAGTGTCCGACTAGCGGGAGTCGGGAATGAGCAGTTCTTC. Translated: CAWSVRLAGVGNEQFF. The full variable domain, rest sourced from reference TRBV30 and TRBJ2-1, is SQTIHQWPATLVQPVGSPLSLECTVEGTSNPNLYWYRQAAGRGLQLLFYSVGIGQISSEVPQNLSASRPQDRQFILSSKKLLLSDSGFYLCAWSVRLAGVGNEQFFGPGTRLTVL.

A few counts support this clone. This rearrangement joins TRBV5-1 to TRBJ1-5; maybe TRBD1 (5 bases). CDR1 and CDR2 from the germline V gene are SGHRS and YFSETQ. The ends were cut back, 2 bases at V and 4 bases at J, with 7 bases in the middle. This CDR3 contains 13 residues. CDR3 residues: CASSFGGNQPQHF. The CDR3 DNA follows: TGCGCCAGCAGCTTCGGGGGGAATCAGCCCCAGCATTTT.

The chain employs TRBV6-5 and TRBJ1-2; D is possibly TRBD1 (5 bases). This CDR3 is 15 amino acids long. CDR1 MNHEY and CDR2 SVGAGI come from the germline V gene. V was shortened by 2 bases and J by 3 bases, with 13 bases between the two germline ends. The CDR3 DNA sequence: TGTGCCAGCAGTTACAGGGCAGGACATCACTATGGCTACACCTTC. It specifies CASSYRAGHHYGYTF.

The V call is TRBV5-6, the J call TRBJ2-7, with D possibly TRBD2 on 5 matching bases. With 0 bases removed from V and 6 bases from J, the gap between germline ends came to 7 bases. The CDR3 runs to 12 residues. The germline V gene encodes CDR1 SGHDT and CDR2 YYEEEE. For the CDR3, the DNA is TGTGCCAGCAGCTTGGGGGCGGGCGAGCAGTACTTC. Its protein is CASSLGAGEQYF.